The 29 T cell receptor beta chains listed next were all sequenced from one sample in a study of blood T cell repertoires in COVID-19. Generated by immunoSEQ multiplex PCR, the TCRdb table keeps only in-frame clones and is missing some. The table has roughly 66,000 clones, around 90% seen once. Sequenced: peripheral blood. These receptors all stem from a human donor in a cohort sampled during active COVID-19.

V and J are TRBV20-1 and TRBJ1-3, with D perhaps TRBD1 (5 bases). The CDR3 consists of 14 residues. The V gene lost 3 bases and the J gene lost 4 bases, with 13 bases spanning the gap. Germline V lookup: CDR1 DFQATT, CDR2 SNEGSKA (reference sequence). CDR3 sequence reads: CSASNGGTGNTIYF. The CDR3 bases are TGCAGTGCTAGTAATGGGGGGACGGGAAACACCATATATTTT.

The V and J genes are TRBV2 and TRBJ2-2, with TRBD2 as a possible D gene (7 bases). The V and J ends lost 5 bases and 8 bases respectively, with 18 bases between them. CDR1 is SNHLY, CDR2 FYNNEI, per germline. The CDR3 sequence is 15 residues long. The DNA of the CDR3 is TGTGCCAGCAGTACTCGGGGGGCAGGCGGAGGGGAGCTGTTTTTT. Its protein product is CASSTRGAGGGELFF. Complete variable domain (other parts from reference TRBV2 and TRBJ2-2): EPEVTQTPSHQVTQMGQEVILRCVPISNHLYFYWYRQILGQKVEFLVSFYNNEISEKSEIFDDQFSVERPDGSNFTLKIRSTKLEDSAMYFCASSTRGAGGGELFFGEGSRLTVL.

The chain employs TRBV5-8 and TRBJ1-4; D gene uncertain. Trimming stripped 1 base from V and 6 bases from J, with 10 bases between. There are 14 residues in the CDR3. Per the germline V gene, CDR1 is SGHTS and CDR2 is YDEGEE. The DNA for the CDR3 is TGTGCCAGCAGCTTGATGCCCGGAGATGAAAAACTGTTTTTT. It encodes CASSLMPGDEKLFF.

The chain is built from TRBV23-1 and TRBJ2-1; 8 nucleotides align to TRBD1. TRBV23-1 is given ORF status, its function remaining uncertain. V trimming: 0 bases; J trimming: 0 bases; junction bases outside the gene matches: 1. The CDR3 length is 16 residues. The CDR3 spells CASSQSDRGSYNEQFF. The CDR3, as DNA: TGCGCCAGCAGTCAATCTGACAGGGGCTCCTACAATGAGCAGTTCTTC.

V gene TRBV11-2 combines with J gene TRBJ2-7; 7 nucleotides agree with TRBD1. The ends lost 4 bases at V and 3 bases at J; junction bases unmatched: 12. The CDR3 runs 16 residues. Germline loops: CDR1 SGHAT, CDR2 FQNNGV. CDR3 region: CASSSLPPGQYYEQYF. CDR3 nucleotide sequence: TGTGCCAGCAGCTCCCTACCCCCGGGACAGTACTACGAGCAGTACTTC. Looking up the rest from reference TRBV11-2 and TRBJ2-7 gives the full variable domain: EAGVAQSPRYKIIEKRQSVAFWCNPISGHATLYWYQQILGQGPKLLIQFQNNGVVDDSQLPKDRFSAERLKGVDSTLKIQPAKLEDSAVYLCASSSLPPGQYYEQYFGPGTRLTVT.

This clone occurred once. The chain recombines TRBV19 with TRBJ2-2; no definite D call. CDR3 length equals 13 residues. Germline V gene lookup returns CDR1 LNHDA and CDR2 SQIVND (reference sequence). Trimming took off 1 base at V and 2 bases at J, with 2 bases between the two ends. CDR3 sequence: CASSIVNTGELFF. In DNA, the CDR3 is TGTGCCAGTAGTATAGTAAACACCGGGGAGCTGTTTTTT. Supplemented by reference TRBV19 and TRBJ2-2, the full variable domain reads DGGITQSPKYLFRKEGQNVTLSCEQNLNHDAMYWYRQDPGQGLRLIYYSQIVNDFQKGDIAEGYSVSREKKESFPLTVTSAQKNPTAFYLCASSIVNTGELFFGEGSRLTVL.

This chain uses TRBV6-6 with TRBJ2-1; 16 bases line up with TRBD2. V gave up 6 bases and J gave up 10 bases; unmatched junction bases: 9. The CDR3 is 16 residues long. The V gene's germline CDR1 is MNHNY and CDR2 SVGAGI (reference sequence). CDR3 in DNA: TGTGCCAGCAGCCTCGGGACTAGCGGGGGGGCAAGGGAGCAGTTCTTC. Encoded protein: CASSLGTSGGAREQFF.

The genes are TRBV9 and TRBJ2-1, with 9 positions matching TRBD2. J lost 5 bases, V lost 4 bases, and 16 bases had no gene match. Germline assignment: CDR1 SGDLS and CDR2 YYNGEE. This CDR3 comprises 18 residues. CDR3 in DNA: TGTGCCAGCAGCTCCCGGACTATGGCGGGAGGGCCGAACAATGAGCAGTTCTTC. Translating gives CASSSRTMAGGPNNEQFF.

This chain connects TRBV28 to TRBJ1-1; TRBD1 might be the D (5 bases). The CDR3 loop spans 12 amino acids. V was clipped by 7 bases and J by 1 base, with 7 bases between them. Germline loops: CDR1 MDHEN, CDR2 SYDVKM. The CDR3 is CASITGNTEAFF. CDR3 DNA: TGTGCCAGCATAACAGGGAACACTGAAGCTTTCTTT.

The V call is TRBV2, the J call TRBJ1-2, with 8 bases identical to TRBD1. Germline-derived CDR1 and CDR2 are SNHLY and FYNNEI. This CDR3 region has 13 residues. Germline trimming cut 5 bases from V and 5 bases from J; bases unmatched to any gene: 4. In nucleotides, the CDR3 is TGTGCCAGCAGTACCCAGGGGGCTTATGGCTACACCTTC. Translated, it gives CASSTQGAYGYTF.

This clone showed up just a few times. The gene calls are TRBV19 and TRBJ1-5; D is uncertain. The CDR3 sequence is 17 residues long. Trimming removed 6 bases at V and 0 bases at J, with 18 bases between. Germline CDR1 reads LNHDA; CDR2 reads SQIVND (reference sequence). CDR3 region: CASRPQRADHSNQPQHF. Written as DNA, the CDR3 is TGTGCCAGTAGACCACAGAGGGCAGACCATAGCAATCAGCCCCAGCATTTT.

This clone was detected only a few times. The rearrangement links TRBV5-1 to TRBJ1-5, with 9 bases that match TRBD1. This CDR3 is 15 amino acids long. Trimming at V came to 2 bases and at J to 6 bases, leaving 6 bases not matched to a gene. In germline, CDR1 is SGHRS, CDR2 YFSETQ. CDR3 nucleotides: TGCGCCAGCAGCTTAAATACAGGGGGCGGTCAGCCCCAGCATTTT. It yields the protein CASSLNTGGGQPQHF.

The chain employs TRBV3-1 (or the pseudogene TRBV3-2) and TRBJ2-1; 9 bases fit TRBD2. The junction had 5 bases not matched to a gene; V was cut back by 6 bases and J by 8 bases. The CDR3 length is 13 residues. The germline CDR1 and CDR2 sequences are LGHDT and YNNKEL (reference sequence). This chain's CDR3 is CASSRLAADEQFF. DNA for the CDR3: TGTGCCAGCAGTCGACTAGCGGCCGATGAGCAGTTCTTC.

The V gene is TRBV7-6, the J gene TRBJ2-2; 9 nucleotides agree with TRBD1. With V trimmed by 5 bases and J by 3 bases, 4 bases remained unmatched. This CDR3 spans 15 amino acids. Per germline, CDR1 SGHVS and CDR2 FNYEAQ. The CDR3 loop is CASSPTGGDTGELFF. The CDR3 region has the DNA TGTGCCAGCAGCCCGACAGGGGGGGACACCGGGGAGCTGTTTTTT.

V is TRBV27 and J is TRBJ2-2; D may be TRBD1 (6 bases). This CDR3 has 16 amino acids. Germline CDR1 is MNHEY and CDR2 is SMNVEV (reference sequence). Trimming removed 1 base at V and 3 bases at J, with 12 bases between. For the CDR3, the DNA is TGTGCCAGCAGTTTATATCAGGGGTGGGACACCGGGGAGCTGTTTTTT. Its protein is CASSLYQGWDTGELFF.

This clone occurred a few times. The rearrangement joins TRBV3-1 (or the pseudogene TRBV3-2) to TRBJ1-2; D ambiguous. V lost 4 bases and J lost 2, with 14 bases in between. The CDR3 totals 15 residues. Looked up from germline, CDR1 is LGHDT and CDR2 is YNNKEL (reference sequence). CDR3 nucleotide sequence: TGTGCCAGCAGCCTGAGAACGGCGGGAAACTATGGCTACACCTTC. Translated, it gives CASSLRTAGNYGYTF.

Details on this clone: Other DNA sequences in the sample encode the same CDR3. The CDR3 loop is CASSLSGGAGQPQHF. CDR3 coding DNA: TGTGCCAGCAGTTTATCGGGGGGCGCAGGGCAGCCCCAGCATTTT. The chain has TRBV28 and TRBJ1-5; weak D call: TRBD1 (6 bases). The V end was cut by 1 base, the J end by 7 bases, with 14 bases between. Per the germline V gene, CDR1 is MDHEN and CDR2 is SYDVKM. This CDR3 contains 15 residues.

As for this clone: Other DNA variants within this sample encode the same CDR3. J is TRBJ2-3 and V is TRBV4-3, with TRBD2 identical over 10 bases. The J segment lost 3 bases and the V segment lost 0 bases, leaving 3 bases of the junction unmatched. Germline V gives CDR1 LGHNA, CDR2 YSLEER. CDR3 size: 16 residues. The CDR3 bases are TGCGCCAGCAGCCAAGATTTAGCGGGGGGAACAGATACGCAGTATTTT. The encoded protein is CASSQDLAGGTDTQYF.

The chain joins TRBV6-2 or TRBV6-3 to TRBJ2-2; 10 bases are a match to TRBD1. The V gene's germline CDR1 is MNHEY and CDR2 SVGEGT. The CDR3 contains 17 residues. The ends lost 0 bases at V and 1 base at J; junction bases unmatched: 2. As DNA, the CDR3 is TGTGCCAGCAGTTACTCGACAGGGGGCGTGAACACCGGGGAGCTGTTTTTT. Encoded protein: CASSYSTGGVNTGELFF.

The rearrangement joins TRBV6-5 to TRBJ1-3; TRBD1 might be the D (5 bases). The CDR3 totals 15 residues. CDR1 and CDR2 (germline): MNHEY, SVGAGI. With 2 bases removed from V and 0 bases from J, the gap between germline ends came to 8 bases. The CDR3 sequence: CASSYAGRSGNTIYF. The DNA for the CDR3 is TGTGCCAGCAGTTACGCGGGGCGCTCTGGAAACACCATATATTTT.

This clone was detected only once. The chain links TRBV5-1 to TRBJ2-7; 8 positions agree with TRBD1. V lost 5 bases to trimming and J lost 1 base; unmatched junction nucleotides: 5. In germline, CDR1 is SGHRS, CDR2 YFSETQ. This CDR3 region has 14 residues. The CDR3 DNA reads TGCGCCAGCAGTAGGGACAGGCCATCCTACGAGCAGTACTTC. Its translation is CASSRDRPSYEQYF.

The chain recombines TRBV30 with TRBJ2-7; possibly TRBD1 for D (6 bases). This CDR3 has 18 amino acids. The V end lost 2 bases, the J end lost 3 bases, and 26 bases lay between the germline ends. In germline, CDR1 is GTSNPN, CDR2 SVGIG (reference sequence). The CDR3 spells CAWSRDPILTRDNYEQYF. CDR3 nucleotide sequence: TGTGCCTGGAGTAGAGACCCAATATTGACCCGGGACAACTACGAGCAGTACTTC. Supplemented by reference TRBV30 and TRBJ2-7, the full variable domain reads SQTIHQWPATLVQPVGSPLSLECTVEGTSNPNLYWYRQAAGRGLQLLFYSVGIGQISSEVPQNLSASRPQDRQFILSSKKLLLSDSGFYLCAWSRDPILTRDNYEQYFGPGTRLTVT.

This clone was seen just once. The J gene is TRBJ1-4, the V gene TRBV25-1; maybe TRBD1 (6 bases). The CDR3 has 17 amino acids. Per germline, CDR1 MGHDK and CDR2 SYGVNS. V was clipped by 5 bases and J by 0 bases, with 16 bases between them. The CDR3 bases are TGTGCCAGCAGTATATATAGGGGGGGAGCAACTAATGAAAAACTGTTTTTT. This gives the protein CASSIYRGGATNEKLFF.

This chain links TRBV7-2 with TRBJ2-3; 11 nucleotides agree with TRBD2. Trimming removed 5 bases from V and 8 bases from J; junction bases left unmatched: 12. Germline V CDR1 and CDR2: SGHTA, FQGNSA. The CDR3 totals 16 residues. The CDR3 DNA sequence: TGTGCCAGCAGCCTTGGACTAGCGGGTCGGGAAGGTACGCAGTATTTT. Protein sequence: CASSLGLAGREGTQYF.

The chain has TRBV3-1 (or the pseudogene TRBV3-2) and TRBJ2-3; 13 bases map to TRBD2. Germline-derived CDR1 and CDR2 are LGHDT and YNNKEL (reference sequence). Trimming cost V 3 bases and J 3 bases; bases outside gene matches: 6. The CDR3 loop spans 17 amino acids. CDR3 sequence reads: CASSHSGTSGDTDTQYF. CDR3 bases: TGTGCCAGCAGCCACTCCGGGACTAGCGGGGATACAGATACGCAGTATTTT.

J is TRBJ1-6 and V is TRBV9; 7 bases fit TRBD1. CDR1 is SGDLS and CDR2 is YYNGEE in the germline V gene. The V gene end was trimmed by 1 base and the J gene end by 7 bases; junction bases not matched to a gene: 5. The CDR3 extends over 15 amino acids. DNA of the CDR3: TGTGCCAGCAGCGTAACCGGGACAGAAAATTCACCCCTCCACTTT. Residues: CASSVTGTENSPLHF.

V is TRBV5-6 and J is TRBJ2-7; D is possibly TRBD1 (6 bases). CDR3 length equals 14 residues. The V end lost 3 bases, the J end lost 2 bases, and 12 bases lay between the germline ends. The V gene's germline CDR1 is SGHDT and CDR2 YYEEEE. The CDR3 sequence: CASSYGQLTYEQYF. The CDR3 bases are TGTGCCAGCAGCTATGGACAGCTAACCTACGAGCAGTACTTC. Supplemented by reference TRBV5-6 and TRBJ2-7, the full variable domain reads DAGVTQSPTHLIKTRGQQVTLRCSPKSGHDTVSWYQQALGQGPQFIFQYYEEEERQRGNFPDRFSGHQFPNYSSELNVNALLLGDSALYLCASSYGQLTYEQYFGPGTRLTVT.

The chain links TRBV28 to TRBJ2-7, with 7 nucleotides matching TRBD2. J lost 4 bases, V lost 4 bases, and 4 bases had no gene match. The germline CDR1 and CDR2 sequences are MDHEN and SYDVKM. The CDR3 contains 13 residues. The CDR3 here is CASSWGAGYEQYF. For the CDR3, the DNA is TGTGCCAGCAGTTGGGGAGCGGGATACGAGCAGTACTTC.

The V gene is TRBV6-5, the J gene TRBJ2-3, with 9 bases fitting TRBD1. Trimming at V came to 4 bases and at J to 3 bases, leaving 5 bases not matched to a gene. Germline V gene sequence: CDR1 MNHEY, CDR2 SVGAGI. The CDR3 is 15 residues long. The CDR3 DNA follows: TGTGCCAGCAGTTTGAGGGACAGGGTGACAGATACGCAGTATTTT. Protein: CASSLRDRVTDTQYF.